This TCR beta chain was sequenced during a study of T cells in Graves' hyperthyroidism and ophthalmopathy. The germline V gene encodes CDR1 SEHNR and CDR2 FQNEAQ (reference sequence). This CDR3 has 16 amino acids. Unmatched junction bases numbered 8, after V lost 5 bases and J lost 5 bases. RNA transcripts gave rise to amplified TCR beta CDR3 regions. A first-round RT-PCR of the TCR CDR3 used the HTBI primer set. TCRdb processed the multiplex PCR reads anew with MiXCR; each CDR3 protein has one entry. This table has about 690,000 distinct CDR3 sequences, approximately 15% appearing once. This clonotype was found many times.

The rearrangement uses TRBV7-9 and TRBJ2-5; 13 bases fit TRBD2. This TCR derives from a man aged 50 to 59 with Graves' hyperthyroidism. The specimen was blood. CDR3 DNA: TGTGCCAGCAGCCCCCGGACTAGCGGGAGTAGGGAGACCCAGTACTTC. Amino acid sequence: CASSPRTSGSRETQYF. Complete variable domain (other parts from reference TRBV7-9 and TRBJ2-5): DTGVSQNPRHKITKRGQNVTFRCDPISEHNRLYWYRQTLGQGPEFLTYFQNEAQLEKSRLLSDRFSAERPKGSFSTLEIQRTEQGDSAMYLCASSPRTSGSRETQYFGPGTRLLVL.